Below are 4 T cell receptor beta chains sequenced from a single sample in a study of blood T cell repertoires in COVID-19. TCRdb's table, derived via immunoSEQ multiplex PCR, lists solely in-frame clones and lacks some. The repertoire holds fewer than 200,000 clones, with around 83% as singletons. The sequenced material came from PBMCs or T cells enriched from blood (not recorded which). Every receptor here comes from a woman aged 45-65 years in a cohort exposed to, infected with or recovered from COVID-19 (not recorded which).

V is TRBV5-1 and J is TRBJ2-2, with 10 positions matching TRBD2. Germline CDR1 is SGHRS and CDR2 is YFSETQ. Trimming took 3 bases from V and 1 from J; bases not matched to a gene: 3. This CDR3 is 16 amino acids long. CDR3 coding DNA: TGCGCCAGCAGCTATCTAGCGGGAGTGAACACCGGGGAGCTGTTTTTT. Protein product: CASSYLAGVNTGELFF.

The sample holds one count of this clone. This chain uses TRBV29-1 with TRBJ2-7; D may be TRBD1 (6 bases). The V gene's germline CDR1 is SQVTM and CDR2 ANQGSEA. V shed 6 bases and J shed 4 bases, with 19 bases lying between them. The CDR3 covers 14 residues. DNA for the CDR3: TGCAGCGTCGCAACTAACAGGGTTGGGTACGAGCAGTACTTC. This sequence encodes CSVATNRVGYEQYF.

This chain uses TRBV5-1 with TRBJ2-7, with 7 bases aligning to TRBD2. The CDR3 has 17 amino acids. With V trimmed by 0 bases and J by 1 base, 10 bases remained unmatched. Germline V gene lookup returns CDR1 SGHRS and CDR2 YFSETQ. This chain's CDR3 is CASSLVLGGAKSYEQYF. The CDR3, as DNA: TGCGCCAGCAGCTTGGTCCTGGGAGGGGCTAAGTCCTACGAGCAGTACTTC. Full variable domain (remainder filled in from reference TRBV5-1 and TRBJ2-7): KAGVTQTPRYLIKTRGQQVTLSCSPISGHRSVSWYQQTPGQGLQFLFEYFSETQRNKGNFPGRFSGRQFSNSRSEMNVSTLELGDSALYLCASSLVLGGAKSYEQYFGPGTRLTVT.

The chain couples TRBV5-1 to TRBJ2-2; 10 bases line up with TRBD2. The V gene end was trimmed by 3 bases and the J gene end by 4 bases; junction bases not matched to a gene: 12. This CDR3 has 18 amino acids. The germline V gene encodes CDR1 SGHRS and CDR2 YFSETQ. Written as DNA, the CDR3 is TGCGCCAGCAGCTCGGAGTCAGCGGGGGGGCCGGGCACCGGGGAGCTGTTTTTT. This gives the protein CASSSESAGGPGTGELFF.